These 13 T cell receptor beta chains share one sample of origin, sequenced in a study of blood T cells in healthy people across ages. Using a J-beta primer mix together with a sample-barcoded 5' primer, a second PCR was run for roughly 7 to 11 cycles. TCRdb processed the 5' RACE reads anew with MiXCR; each CDR3 protein has one entry. This sample has about 1.4 million distinct CDR3 sequences, with around 55% found just once. Sequencing was performed on blood. These receptors all come from a man younger than 35 in good health.

This chain connects TRBV4-2 to TRBJ1-1, with D maybe TRBD1 (6 bases). Germline CDR1 LGHNA, CDR2 YNFKEQ. This CDR3 has 16 residues. The V end was cut by 5 bases, the J end by 1 base, with 17 bases between. The CDR3 region is CASSKITGSRNTEAFF. The CDR3 coding sequence is TGTGCCAGCAGCAAAATTACAGGGAGTCGGAACACTGAAGCTTTCTTT.

This chain links TRBV4-1 with TRBJ1-2, with a weak D call TRBD1 (5 bases). CDR3 size: 16 residues. Germline-derived CDR1 and CDR2 are MGHRA and YSYEKL. The V end was cut by 2 bases, the J end by 4 bases, with 17 bases between. CDR3 nucleotide sequence: TGCGCCAGCAGCCAATACCTCAGGGAACGGGGCTATGGCTACACCTTC. As protein: CASSQYLRERGYGYTF.

The chain couples TRBV12-3 or TRBV12-4 to TRBJ2-1, with D possibly TRBD2 on 6 matching bases. This CDR3 comprises 16 residues. Deletions cut 7 bases from V and 4 bases from J, with 20 bases between. This chain's CDR3 is CASTPGTPTLYNEQFF. The DNA for the CDR3 is TGTGCCAGCACCCCGGGGACTCCCACCTTATACAATGAGCAGTTCTTC.

The chain carries TRBV25-1 and TRBJ2-7; D is perhaps TRBD2 (5 bases). Trimming left V 2 bases short and J 5 bases short, with 13 bases between. The CDR3 consists of 14 residues. Looked up from germline, CDR1 is MGHDK and CDR2 is SYGVNS. CDR3 coding DNA: TGTGCCAGCAGTGAACTCCCTAGCCCCAACGAGCAGTACTTC. Encoded protein: CASSELPSPNEQYF.

This clonotype has a handful of counts. The chain has TRBV20-1 and TRBJ2-5; D not certain. The CDR3 runs 14 residues. The germline gives CDR1 DFQATT, CDR2 SNEGSKA (reference sequence). Trimming cost V 2 bases and J 1 base, with 11 bases left between them. CDR3 nucleotide sequence: TGCAGTGCTAGATTGGCTGCGGTCCAAGAGACCCAGTACTTC. Protein sequence: CSARLAAVQETQYF.

This clonotype was counted only a few times. The V gene is TRBV29-1, the J gene TRBJ2-7, with D possibly TRBD1 on 6 matching bases. Germline V CDR1 and CDR2: SQVTM, ANQGSEA. CDR3 length: 10 amino acids. Deletions cut 5 bases from V and 6 bases from J, with 8 bases between. CDR3 sequence (DNA): TGCAGCGTTAAGGGGGTCGAGCAGTACTTC. Amino acids: CSVKGVEQYF.

The chain couples TRBV6-1 to TRBJ2-4; the match to TRBD1 covers 7 bases. The DNA end favors TRBJ2-5, so the J call may be wrong. The germline CDR1 and CDR2 sequences are MNHNS and SASEGT. The CDR3 has 16 residues. DNA for the CDR3: TGTGCCAGCAGTGAAGTTAACAGGGGAATACTAGAGACCCAGTACTTC. This translates into CASSEVNRGILETQYF.

The chain links TRBV4-1 to TRBJ2-3; 12 bases are a match to TRBD2. V lost 3 bases and J lost 5; bases outside the gene matches: 9. CDR3 length: 17 amino acids. Germline V gene sequence: CDR1 MGHRA, CDR2 YSYEKL. The CDR3 nucleotides read TGCGCCAGCAGCCAGCGAAAACTAGCGGGAGGTTTAGATACGCAGTATTTT. Translated, it gives CASSQRKLAGGLDTQYF.

The J gene is TRBJ2-1, the V gene TRBV4-3; 8 bases are shared with TRBD1. Trimming removed 0 bases from V and 7 bases from J; junction bases left unmatched: 8. The CDR3 consists of 16 residues. Germline V gene lookup returns CDR1 LGHNA and CDR2 YSLEER. The CDR3 loop reads CASSQEGSGQGNEQFF. In DNA form, the CDR3 reads TGCGCCAGCAGCCAAGAAGGTTCCGGACAGGGTAATGAGCAGTTCTTC.

The chain employs TRBV20-1 and TRBJ2-6; D is ambiguous. V dropped 6 bases and J dropped 0 bases, with 6 bases sitting between them. Looked up from germline, CDR1 is DFQATT and CDR2 is SNEGSKA (reference sequence). This CDR3 is built from 13 residues. In DNA, the CDR3 is TGCAGTGCCACACACTCTGGGGCCAACGTCCTGACTTTC. Its protein is CSATHSGANVLTF.

A few counts support this clonotype. The rearrangement links TRBV12-3 or TRBV12-4 to TRBJ2-5, with D unclear. The V end lost 5 bases, the J end lost 2 bases, and 9 bases lay between the germline ends. CDR3 length equals 13 residues. CDR3 DNA: TGTGCCAGCAGTCCGTACGTGCAAGAGACCCAGTACTTC. It specifies CASSPYVQETQYF.

A single count supports this clonotype. V is TRBV21-1 and J is TRBJ2-7; the table names TRBD1, a call not compared with the DNA. TRBV21-1 is a documented pseudogene. The CDR3 spans 16 residues. The CDR3 nucleotides are TGTGCCAGCAGCAAGGGGGGTAGAGGGTATTGTTACGAGCAGTACTTC. Translation: CASSKGGRGYCYEQYF.

This chain uses TRBV14 with TRBJ2-7, with TRBD1 matching 8 bases. Germline V CDR1 and CDR2: SGHDN, FVKESK. CDR3 size: 15 residues. Germline trimming cut 4 bases from V and 2 bases from J; bases unmatched to any gene: 7. For the CDR3, the DNA is TGTGCCAGCAGCCCACCGGGACAGGAACCCTACGAGCAGTACTTC. As protein: CASSPPGQEPYEQYF.